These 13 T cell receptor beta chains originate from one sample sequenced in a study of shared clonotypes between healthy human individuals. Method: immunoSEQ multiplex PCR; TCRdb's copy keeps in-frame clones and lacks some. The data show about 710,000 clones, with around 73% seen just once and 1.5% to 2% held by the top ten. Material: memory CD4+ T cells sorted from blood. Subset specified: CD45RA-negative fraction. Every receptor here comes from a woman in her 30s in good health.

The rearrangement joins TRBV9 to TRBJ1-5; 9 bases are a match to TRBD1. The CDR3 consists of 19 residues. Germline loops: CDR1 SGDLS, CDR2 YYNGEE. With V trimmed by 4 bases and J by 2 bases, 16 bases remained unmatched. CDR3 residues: CASSSSGTGSRKRNQPQHF. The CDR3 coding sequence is TGTGCCAGCAGCTCATCCGGGACAGGGTCTCGGAAGCGCAATCAGCCCCAGCATTTT.

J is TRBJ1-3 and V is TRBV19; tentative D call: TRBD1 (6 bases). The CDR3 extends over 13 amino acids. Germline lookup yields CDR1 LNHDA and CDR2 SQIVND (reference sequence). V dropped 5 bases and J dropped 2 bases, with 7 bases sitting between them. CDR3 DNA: TGTGCCAGTAGTTCAGGGGCTGGAAACACCATATATTTT. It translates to CASSSGAGNTIYF.

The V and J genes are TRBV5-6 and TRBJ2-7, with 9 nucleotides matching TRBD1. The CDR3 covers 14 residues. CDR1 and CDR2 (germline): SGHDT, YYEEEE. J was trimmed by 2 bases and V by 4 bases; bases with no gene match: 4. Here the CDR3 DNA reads TGTGCCAGCAGCCTACGGACAGGGGCCTACGAGCAGTACTTC. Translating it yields CASSLRTGAYEQYF.

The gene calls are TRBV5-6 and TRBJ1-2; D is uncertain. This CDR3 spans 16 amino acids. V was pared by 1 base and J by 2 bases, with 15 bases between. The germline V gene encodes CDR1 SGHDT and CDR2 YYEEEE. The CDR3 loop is CASSLWSAGLNYGYTF. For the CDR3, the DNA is TGTGCCAGCAGCTTGTGGTCGGCCGGACTAAACTATGGCTACACCTTC.

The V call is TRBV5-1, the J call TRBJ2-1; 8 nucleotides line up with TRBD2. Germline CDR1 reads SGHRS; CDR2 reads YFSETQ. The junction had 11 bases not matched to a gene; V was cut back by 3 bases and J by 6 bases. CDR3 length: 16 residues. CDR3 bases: TGCGCCAGCAGCTCAATAAGCGGGAGCGTTGGCAATGAGCAGTTCTTC. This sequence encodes CASSSISGSVGNEQFF.

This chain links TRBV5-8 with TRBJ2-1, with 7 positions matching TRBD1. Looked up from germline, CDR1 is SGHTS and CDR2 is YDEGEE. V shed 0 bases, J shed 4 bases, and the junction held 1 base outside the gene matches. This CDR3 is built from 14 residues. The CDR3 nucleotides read TGTGCCAGCAGCTTGGGACAGGGTTACAATGAGCAGTTCTTC. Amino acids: CASSLGQGYNEQFF.

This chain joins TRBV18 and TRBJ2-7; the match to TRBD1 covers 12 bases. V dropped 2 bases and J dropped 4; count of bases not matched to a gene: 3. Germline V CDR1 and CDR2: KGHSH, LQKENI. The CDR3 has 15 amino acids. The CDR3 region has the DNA TGTGCCAGCTCACCAAAGGGACAGGGGGCGTACGAGCAGTACTTC. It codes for CASSPKGQGAYEQYF.

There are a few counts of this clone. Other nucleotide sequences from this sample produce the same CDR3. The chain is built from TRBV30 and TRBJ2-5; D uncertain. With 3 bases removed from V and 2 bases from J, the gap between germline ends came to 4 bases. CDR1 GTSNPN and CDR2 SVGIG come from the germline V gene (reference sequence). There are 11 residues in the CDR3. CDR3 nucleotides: TGTGCCTGGAGCGCACAAGAGACCCAGTACTTC. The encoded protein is CAWSAQETQYF.

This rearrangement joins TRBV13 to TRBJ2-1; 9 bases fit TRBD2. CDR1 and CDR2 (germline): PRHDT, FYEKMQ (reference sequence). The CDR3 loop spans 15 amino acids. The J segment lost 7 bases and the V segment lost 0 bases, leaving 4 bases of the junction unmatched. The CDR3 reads CASSLGWTSVNEQFF. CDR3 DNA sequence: TGTGCCAGCAGCTTAGGTTGGACTAGCGTAAATGAGCAGTTCTTC.

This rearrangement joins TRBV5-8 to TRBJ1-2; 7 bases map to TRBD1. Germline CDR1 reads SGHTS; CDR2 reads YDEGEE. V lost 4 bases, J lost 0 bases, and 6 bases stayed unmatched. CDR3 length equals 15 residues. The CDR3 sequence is CASSTGTASNYGYTF. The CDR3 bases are TGTGCCAGCAGCACAGGGACAGCCTCTAACTATGGCTACACCTTC.

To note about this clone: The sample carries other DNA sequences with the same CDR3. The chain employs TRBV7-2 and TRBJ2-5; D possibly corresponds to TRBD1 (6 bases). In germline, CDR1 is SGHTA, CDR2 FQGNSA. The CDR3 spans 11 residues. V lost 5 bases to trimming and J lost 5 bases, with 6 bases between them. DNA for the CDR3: TGTGCCAGCAGCCAGGGGGAGACCCAGTACTTC. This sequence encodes CASSQGETQYF. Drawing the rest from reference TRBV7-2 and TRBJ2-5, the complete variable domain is GAGVSQSPSNKVTEKGKDVELRCDPISGHTALYWYRQSLGQGLEFLIYFQGNSAPDKSGLPSDRFSAERTGGSVSTLTIQRTQQEDSAVYLCASSQGETQYFGPGTRLLVL.

The CDR3 is CASRSEATRVGELFF. CDR3 DNA sequence: TGCGCCAGCAGATCAGAGGCGACGAGGGTCGGGGAGCTGTTTTTT. J is TRBJ2-2 and V is TRBV5-1, with D possibly TRBD2 on 5 matching bases. CDR1 is SGHRS and CDR2 is YFSETQ in the germline V gene. Deletions cut 5 bases from V and 7 bases from J, with 18 bases between. The CDR3 consists of 15 residues.

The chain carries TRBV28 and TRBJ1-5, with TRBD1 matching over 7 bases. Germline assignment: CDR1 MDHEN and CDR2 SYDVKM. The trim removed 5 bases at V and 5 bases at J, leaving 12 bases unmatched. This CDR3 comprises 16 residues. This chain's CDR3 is CASSAPPRTGYQPQHF. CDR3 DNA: TGTGCCAGCAGTGCCCCTCCCCGGACAGGCTATCAGCCCCAGCATTTT. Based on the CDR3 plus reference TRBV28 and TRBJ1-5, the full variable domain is DVKVTQSSRYLVKRTGEKVFLECVQDMDHENMFWYRQDPGLGLRLIYFSYDVKMKEKGDIPEGYSVSREKKERFSLILESASTNQTSMYLCASSAPPRTGYQPQHFGDGTRLSIL.